What follows describes a single T cell receptor beta chain. The entry originates in a study of T cell repertoires in cytomegalovirus infection. TCRdb ran MiXCR on the reads and lists one entry per CDR3 protein. The sample contains around 94,000 distinct CDR3 sequences, more than 15% of which appear only once. The CDR3 consists of 15 residues. V was shortened by 1 base and J by 3 bases, with 10 bases between the two germline ends. Germline-derived CDR1 and CDR2 are SGHTA and FQGNSA. Material: PBMCs. This receptor was obtained from a human donor in good health (CMV status not recorded). Some clones in this sample may be carry-over from other donors' samples. The chain carries TRBV7-2 and TRBJ1-5, with D maybe TRBD1 (6 bases). CDR3 protein: CASSLGQGNNQPQHF. The CDR3 bases are TGTGCCAGCAGCTTAGGGCAGGGGAACAATCAGCCCCAGCATTTT.